This passage covers 16 T cell receptor beta chains from one sample sequenced in a study of blood T cell repertoires in COVID-19 (dated by TCRdb to the early 2020s). Library preparation employed the immunoSEQ multiplex PCR assay. Here the immuneACCESS table is served through TCRdb, limited to in-frame sequences with V and J called. Missing clones are a known gap in these copies; in checked studies unresolved V genes cover under half, and the rest lacks a known reason. The sample table records about 54,000 clones; 87% of these occur just once. 3.6% of the sample belongs to the ten largest clones. Sequenced sample: peripheral blood. The receptors originated from a man between 40 and 49 years old with COVID-19, enrolled during active disease.

This chain joins TRBV6-6 and TRBJ2-3; TRBD2 is a possible D gene (5 bases). The V end was cut by 6 bases, the J end by 0 bases, with 13 bases between. The CDR3 spans 15 residues. Germline V lookup: CDR1 MNHNY, CDR2 SVGAGI (reference sequence). DNA for the CDR3: TGTGCCAGCAGGTCTATAGCGTCTAGCACAGATACGCAGTATTTT. Protein product: CASRSIASSTDTQYF.

The chain carries TRBV6-5 and TRBJ2-7, with 7 bases fitting TRBD2. There are 14 residues in the CDR3. The V segment lost 0 bases and the J segment 5 bases; nucleotides outside the gene matches: 4. Looked up from germline, CDR1 is MNHEY and CDR2 is SVGAGI. CDR3 DNA: TGTGCCAGCAGTTACTCTCCAGCGGGGAACGAGCAGTACTTC. As protein: CASSYSPAGNEQYF.

The rearrangement uses TRBV5-1 and TRBJ2-2, with D possibly TRBD2 on 5 matching bases. V was clipped by 2 bases and J by 3 bases, with 8 bases between them. Germline assignment: CDR1 SGHRS and CDR2 YFSETQ. The CDR3 is 14 amino acids. CDR3 DNA sequence: TGCGCCAGCAGCTTAAGCGGAGACACCGGGGAGCTGTTTTTT. It encodes CASSLSGDTGELFF.

This chain uses TRBV23-1 with TRBJ1-5; D unclear. TRBV23-1 is labeled an ORF, and its function is uncertain. Trimming shortened V by 7 bases and J by 0 bases, and 19 bases separated the two germline ends. The CDR3 has 17 residues. CDR3 sequence (DNA): TGCGCCAGCACCCCAATACGTGCGTACCATAGCAATCAGCCCCAGCATTTT. Encoded protein: CASTPIRAYHSNQPQHF.

The gene calls are TRBV12-5 and TRBJ2-7; TRBD2 agrees at 8 bases. After removal of 0 bases from V and 4 bases from J, the junction contained 17 bases not matched to a gene. Germline V gives CDR1 LGHNT, CDR2 FRNRAP. This CDR3 spans 19 amino acids. CDR3: CASGLVSPAVAGQSYEQYF. CDR3 nucleotides: TGTGCTAGTGGTTTGGTTTCCCCCGCGGTAGCGGGGCAATCGTACGAGCAGTACTTC. Drawing the rest from reference TRBV12-5 and TRBJ2-7, the complete variable domain is DARVTQTPRHKVTEMGQEVTMRCQPILGHNTVFWYRQTMMQGLELLAYFRNRAPLDDSGMPKDRFSAEMPDATLATLKIQPSEPRDSAVYFCASGLVSPAVAGQSYEQYFGPGTRLTVT.

This chain joins TRBV19 and TRBJ2-7; D remains unclear. CDR3 length equals 11 residues. The germline V gene has CDR1 LNHDA and CDR2 SQIVND (reference sequence). Trimming took off 4 bases at V and 7 bases at J, with 8 bases between the two ends. The CDR3 here is CASSSGVEQYF. For the CDR3, the DNA is TGTGCCAGTAGTAGCGGCGTAGAGCAGTACTTC. The complete variable domain, with remaining parts taken from reference TRBV19 and TRBJ2-7, reads DGGITQSPKYLFRKEGQNVTLSCEQNLNHDAMYWYRQDPGQGLRLIYYSQIVNDFQKGDIAEGYSVSREKKESFPLTVTSAQKNPTAFYLCASSSGVEQYFGPGTRLTVT.

V is TRBV2 and J is TRBJ2-5, with 7 bases identical to TRBD1. The CDR3 loop spans 13 amino acids. V lost 5 bases, J lost 2 bases, and 2 bases stayed unmatched. Germline CDR1 reads SNHLY; CDR2 reads FYNNEI. The CDR3 nucleotides are TGTGCCAGCAGTAGACAGGGTCAAGAGACCCAGTACTTC. It yields the protein CASSRQGQETQYF.

The genes are TRBV2 and TRBJ1-2, with TRBD1 matching 7 bases. Germline CDR1 reads SNHLY; CDR2 reads FYNNEI. The CDR3 is 16 residues long. J lost 6 bases, V lost 3 bases, and 13 bases had no gene match. CDR3 residues: CASSDRDRGRDHGYTF. The CDR3 region has the DNA TGTGCCAGCAGTGATAGAGATAGGGGGCGCGACCATGGCTACACCTTC.

V usage is TRBV7-6 and J usage is TRBJ2-3; TRBD2 matches 7 bases. The CDR3 is made up of 15 amino acids. Trimming at V came to 3 bases and at J to 1 base, leaving 4 bases not matched to a gene. CDR1 is SGHVS and CDR2 is FNYEAQ in the germline V gene. The CDR3 nucleotides are TGTGCCAGCAGCTTGGACCTAGCGGGCACAGATACGCAGTATTTT. Protein: CASSLDLAGTDTQYF. The whole variable domain, filled in from reference TRBV7-6 and TRBJ2-3, reads GAGVSQSPRYKVTKRGQDVALRCDPISGHVSLYWYRQALGQGPEFLTYFNYEAQQDKSGLPNDRFSAERPEGSISTLTIQRTEQRDSAMYRCASSLDLAGTDTQYFGPGTRLTVL.

The chain couples TRBV27 to TRBJ1-1; D not certain. The CDR3 sequence is 12 residues long. Germline CDR1 is MNHEY and CDR2 is SMNVEV (reference sequence). V was cut by 6 bases and J by 11 bases, with 16 bases left in between. In nucleotides, the CDR3 is TGTGCCAGCAGGAGGTACGCCGAGGAGGCTTTCTTT. It yields the protein CASRRYAEEAFF.

The V gene is TRBV28, the J gene TRBJ1-1; no reliable D call. Germline CDR1 reads MDHEN; CDR2 reads SYDVKM. The V end lost 4 bases, the J end lost 3 bases, and 27 bases lay between the germline ends. This CDR3 spans 19 amino acids. The CDR3 region has the DNA TGTGCCAGCAGTTCCATTGAGCTGGACTTGGGAGACGGGGACACTGAAGCTTTCTTT. Protein: CASSSIELDLGDGDTEAFF.

The rearrangement joins TRBV5-8 to TRBJ1-1; 9 bases line up with TRBD1. The V gene's germline CDR1 is SGHTS and CDR2 YDEGEE. The trim removed 6 bases at V and 1 base at J, leaving 10 bases unmatched. CDR3 length equals 16 residues. The CDR3 spells CASNSGQGFGNTEAFF. The CDR3 DNA follows: TGTGCCAGCAACTCCGGACAGGGGTTCGGGAACACTGAAGCTTTCTTT. The whole variable domain, filled in from reference TRBV5-8 and TRBJ1-1, reads EAGVTQSPTHLIKTRGQQATLRCSPISGHTSVYWYQQALGLGLQFLLWYDEGEERNRGNFPPRFSGRQFPNYSSELNVNALELEDSALYLCASNSGQGFGNTEAFFGQGTRLTVV.

This chain connects TRBV5-8 to TRBJ2-1; weak D call: TRBD1 (6 bases). Germline V lookup: CDR1 SGHTS, CDR2 YDEGEE. The CDR3 spans 13 residues. The germline V and J ends were trimmed by 5 bases and 6 bases, with 12 bases remaining between them. DNA for the CDR3: TGTGCCAGCAGGTTCCAGGGGATCAATGAGCAGTTCTTC. Protein: CASRFQGINEQFF.

The chain combines TRBV6-5 with TRBJ1-2; possibly TRBD1 for D (6 bases). Germline V lookup: CDR1 MNHEY, CDR2 SVGAGI. V gave up 11 bases and J gave up 5 bases, with 21 bases separating them. CDR3 length: 14 amino acids. Here the CDR3 reads CASSSGGREYGYTF. CDR3 sequence (DNA): TGTGCCTCATCGAGTGGGGGGCGGGAGTATGGCTACACCTTC.

A few counts support this clone. V gene TRBV5-6 combines with J gene TRBJ1-6, with D maybe TRBD1 (5 bases). The CDR3 covers 14 residues. Trimming cost V 0 bases and J 10 bases, with 11 bases left between them. The V gene's germline CDR1 is SGHDT and CDR2 YYEEEE. CDR3 amino acids: CASSLGQGGSPLHF. Written as DNA, the CDR3 is TGTGCCAGCAGCTTGGGTCAGGGCGGATCACCCCTCCACTTT.

This rearrangement joins TRBV28 to TRBJ1-2; 8 bases line up with TRBD1. This CDR3 comprises 13 residues. From germline, CDR1 is MDHEN and CDR2 SYDVKM. The trim removed 8 bases at V and 2 bases at J, leaving 4 bases unmatched. The CDR3 nucleotides are TGTGCCAGCCCCCCAGGGGGCAACTATGGCTACACCTTC. Encoded protein: CASPPGGNYGYTF.